These T cell receptor beta chains were read from a single sample in a study of cytomegalovirus exposure and HLA in healthy donors. Sequencing was performed with immunoSEQ multiplex PCR; in TCRdb, only in-frame clones are kept and a portion is missing. The sample is made up of about 130,000 clones, and the top ten hold about 2% of it. Material: PBMCs. These receptors came from a man in his forties in good health and CMV-seronegative. Both conserved end residues are trimmed from each CDR3. A D gene is named only where the DNA matches it firmly.

V: TRBV27
D: NA
CDR3: ASSWGLGRVFTGELF

V: TRBV29-1
D: TRBD1
CDR3: SVGTGTAGELF

V: TRBV5-1
D: TRBD1
CDR3: ASSKDRGDTGELF

V: TRBV29-1
D: NA
CDR3: SVLPGGRTDTQY

V: TRBV27
D: TRBD1
CDR3: ASSPHRGNTEAF

V: TRBV10-1
D: TRBD1
CDR3: ASSDRGRGSTQEQF

V: TRBV6-4
D: NA
CDR3: ASNQGYGYGYT

V: TRBV19
D: NA
CDR3: ASSVSFGTEAF

V: TRBV5-1
D: TRBD2
CDR3: ASSSGLAGRDTQY

V: TRBV4-1
D: TRBD2
CDR3: ASSQEETSGSPRDNEQF

V: TRBV19
D: TRBD1
CDR3: ASSGDRLNQPQH

V: TRBV7-6
D: NA
CDR3: ASSGGHGGYEQY

V: TRBV28
D: TRBD2
CDR3: ASSSPLAGGGEQY

V: TRBV10-3
D: NA
CDR3: AISESPGTDTQY

V: TRBV27
D: TRBD1
CDR3: ASSLGQGALGF

V: TRBV7-2
D: NA
CDR3: ASSLGRQLAYEQY

V: TRBV21-1
D: NA
CDR3: ASSKSSGRADPPPYEQY

V: TRBV12-5
D: TRBD2
CDR3: ASGQPGTSGYNEQF

V: TRBV9
D: NA
CDR3: ASSVAGGLQETQY

V: TRBV10-1
D: TRBD2
CDR3: ASSNGAGGPDEQF

V: TRBV5-4
D: NA
CDR3: ASREGTASYNEQF

V: TRBV10-3
D: NA
CDR3: AISESGGNLPGELF

V: TRBV5-6
D: NA
CDR3: ASSADRRVGELF

V: TRBV28
D: TRBD1
CDR3: ASTMRQGWGTDTQY

V: TRBV5-4
D: NA
CDR3: ASSFFIGGSTDTQY

V: TRBV2
D: TRBD1
CDR3: ASSGDRGPDTQY

V: TRBV5-1
D: TRBD1
CDR3: ASSLARQGYTEAF

V: TRBV6-6
D: TRBD2
CDR3: ASLKASGQYNEQF

V: TRBV6-5
D: TRBD1
CDR3: ASSSPSGTGEGSYT

V: TRBV1
D: NA
CDR3: TSSRRGSGRAKGNEQF

V: TRBV6-5
D: TRBD1
CDR3: ASSRPGQGPTEAF

V: TRBV28
D: NA
CDR3: ASISNEKLF

V: TRBV7-9
D: TRBD2
CDR3: ASSQRTTSGLTDTQY

V: TRBV6-5
D: TRBD1
CDR3: ASRGTGNTEAF

V: TRBV7-9
D: TRBD2
CDR3: ASSSIAGGLYEQY

V: TRBV6-5
D: NA
CDR3: ASSYQRTSYEQY

V: TRBV19
D: TRBD1
CDR3: ASSGSDRANTEAF

V: TRBV11-3
D: TRBD1
CDR3: ASTSTDRGGNYEQY

V: TRBV15
D: TRBD1
CDR3: ATSRGGQGAGNTIY

V: TRBV6-1
D: TRBD1
CDR3: AADRDRGYEQY

V: TRBV5-4
D: TRBD2
CDR3: ASSENRGGALREQY

V: TRBV7-2
D: TRBD2
CDR3: ASSLTGGLSEQY

V: TRBV5-1
D: NA
CDR3: ASSLGTVNTEAF

V: TRBV6-5
D: TRBD2
CDR3: ASSYGKSGTSYEQY

V: TRBV27
D: NA
CDR3: ASSLTLNSPLH

V: TRBV5-1
D: NA
CDR3: ASSLGHPSSYEQY

V: TRBV13
D: NA
CDR3: ASSAYLTYTQY

V: TRBV5-1
D: NA
CDR3: ASSLGQGGVRDNEQF

V: TRBV5-1
D: NA
CDR3: ASSEATNEQF

V: TRBV6-6
D: TRBD2
CDR3: ASSYGTTLYTGELF

V: TRBV11-2
D: TRBD2
CDR3: ASSPSGSWTGELF

V: TRBV2
D: TRBD1
CDR3: ASSGQGAGEAF

V: TRBV9
D: NA
CDR3: ASSGGLRGQETQY

V: TRBV30
D: NA
CDR3: AWSVKGGFYGYT

V: TRBV10-3
D: NA
CDR3: AISEEGMNTEAF

V: TRBV18
D: NA
CDR3: ASSPLGQETQY

V: TRBV30
D: NA
CDR3: AWSDDNPSGNTIY